This T cell receptor beta chain was captured in a study of monozygotic twins with inflammatory bowel disease. CDR1 is ENHRY, CDR2 SYGVKD, per germline. There are 13 residues in the CDR3. Each CDR3 protein gets one entry in TCRdb, which reprocessed the 5' RACE reads and gives no DNA. The sample's table shows approximately 120,000 distinct CDR3 sequences. Sequences were obtained from blood. This clonotype originated in a human donor with ulcerative colitis or Crohn's disease, or a healthy co-twin of an affected twin (not recorded which). The V gene is TRBV10-3, the J gene TRBJ2-7. The chain's CDR3 is CAISQSTRYEQYF.